These 18 T cell receptor beta chains were sequenced from one sample in a study of cytomegalovirus exposure and HLA in healthy donors (dated by TCRdb to the late 2010s). Libraries were prepared through the immunoSEQ multiplex PCR assay. For the multiplex PCR, a mixture combining 60 forward primers for TCR Vbeta segments and 13 reverse primers for TCR Jbeta segments was used. Here the immuneACCESS table is served through TCRdb, limited to in-frame sequences with V and J called. Missing clones are a known gap in these copies; in checked studies unresolved V genes cover under half, and the rest lacks a known reason. The table for this sample lists fewer than 200,000 clones; approximately 80% of them were counted only once. The top ten clonotypes cover 2% to 2.5% of the sample. What was sequenced was PBMCs. These receptors all stem from a woman younger than 45 in good health and CMV-seronegative.

V and J are TRBV6-6 and TRBJ2-6, with TRBD1 matching 8 bases. V trimming: 7 bases; J trimming: 2 bases; junction bases outside the gene matches: 7. Germline lookup yields CDR1 MNHNY and CDR2 SVGAGI (reference sequence). This CDR3 has 16 residues. The CDR3 region has the DNA TGTGCCAGCACCCCCCGGGACAGGCCTGGGGCCAACGTCCTGACTTTC. This encodes CASTPRDRPGANVLTF.

The V gene is TRBV7-9, the J gene TRBJ2-7; D might be TRBD1 (6 bases). The V gene's germline CDR1 is SEHNR and CDR2 FQNEAQ (reference sequence). The CDR3 has 13 amino acids. V lost 5 bases and J lost 4, with 12 bases in between. The CDR3 nucleotides are TGTGCCAGCAGCGATTACAGGGTATACGAGCAGTACTTC. It codes for CASSDYRVYEQYF. Full variable domain (missing parts from reference TRBV7-9 and TRBJ2-7): DTGVSQNPRHKITKRGQNVTFRCDPISEHNRLYWYRQTLGQGPEFLTYFQNEAQLEKSRLLSDRFSAERPKGSFSTLEIQRTEQGDSAMYLCASSDYRVYEQYFGPGTRLTVT.

This chain joins TRBV28 and TRBJ2-7; tentative D call: TRBD1 (6 bases). V lost 8 bases and J 4 bases, leaving 9 bases between the germline ends. CDR1 is MDHEN, CDR2 SYDVKM, per germline. The CDR3 has 11 residues. The CDR3 reads CASQDRYEQYF. For the CDR3, the DNA is TGTGCCAGCCAGGACAGATACGAGCAGTACTTC.

This chain links TRBV9 with TRBJ2-1; TRBD2 matches 12 bases. J was trimmed by 9 bases and V by 1 base; bases with no gene match: 8. Germline V gives CDR1 SGDLS, CDR2 YYNGEE. The CDR3 sequence is 16 residues long. CDR3 in DNA: TGTGCCAGCAGCGTAAGCCTAGCGGGAGGGCATAGTGAGCAGTTCTTC. Amino acid sequence: CASSVSLAGGHSEQFF.

CDR3 bases: TGTGCCAGCAGCCAAGGGGCACTAGCGGGAGTCGGGGAGACCCAGTACTTC. It specifies CASSQGALAGVGETQYF. J is TRBJ2-5 and V is TRBV16; 11 bases align to TRBD2. CDR1 KGHSY and CDR2 FQNENV come from the germline V gene. The V gene end was trimmed by 2 bases and the J gene end by 5 bases; junction bases not matched to a gene: 10. CDR3 length: 17 amino acids.

This rearrangement joins TRBV6-6 to TRBJ2-7; possible D gene TRBD1, 6 bases. CDR1 MNHNY and CDR2 SVGAGI come from the germline V gene (reference sequence). Trimming took 2 bases from V and 7 from J, leaving 12 bases between them. The CDR3 is made up of 13 amino acids. The chain's CDR3 is CASSYPGQREQYF. The CDR3 nucleotides are TGTGCCAGCAGTTACCCCGGACAGAGGGAGCAGTACTTC.

This clone was detected only a few times. This chain uses TRBV5-1 with TRBJ1-2; no definite D call. The CDR3 sequence is 15 residues long. V was clipped by 4 bases and J by 2 bases, with 15 bases between them. Germline CDR1 SGHRS, CDR2 YFSETQ. For the CDR3, the DNA is TGCGCCAGCAGCAGAGCCGCGGGGATCAACTATGGCTACACCTTC. This gives the protein CASSRAAGINYGYTF.

The chain recombines TRBV11-2 with TRBJ2-6; 10 bases are shared with TRBD1. V dropped 4 bases and J dropped 2; count of bases not matched to a gene: 8. The germline CDR1 and CDR2 sequences are SGHAT and FQNNGV. This CDR3 comprises 18 residues. CDR3 amino acids: CASSSYRQGATGANVLTF. For the CDR3, the DNA is TGTGCCAGCAGCTCTTACCGACAGGGGGCAACTGGGGCCAACGTCCTGACTTTC.

The rearrangement links TRBV29-1 to TRBJ2-3; D not certain. The CDR3 is 12 residues long. Germline values: CDR1 SQVTM, CDR2 ANQGSEA. The germline V and J ends were trimmed by 8 bases and 0 bases, with 9 bases remaining between them. CDR3 sequence reads: CSFSPSTDTQYF. The CDR3 nucleotides read TGCAGCTTCAGTCCTAGCACAGATACGCAGTATTTT.

CDR3 bases: TGCGCCAGCAGCTTGAATTTGTACTCTGGGGCCAACGTCCTGACTTTC. Translated, it gives CASSLNLYSGANVLTF. The V call is TRBV5-1, the J call TRBJ2-6, with D unresolved. Germline-derived CDR1 and CDR2 are SGHRS and YFSETQ. Trimming pared 1 base from V and 0 bases from J, leaving 8 bases between. There are 16 residues in the CDR3.

This clone was picked up a small number of times. V gene TRBV5-6 combines with J gene TRBJ2-1, with a tentative D call TRBD2 (6 bases). The CDR3 is made up of 14 amino acids. Germline assignment: CDR1 SGHDT and CDR2 YYEEEE. The V end lost 0 bases, the J end lost 5 bases, and 9 bases lay between the germline ends. Written as DNA, the CDR3 is TGTGCCAGCAGCTTGGGACTAGTTAACAATGAGCAGTTCTTC. Translating gives CASSLGLVNNEQFF.

This clone was seen more than once but under ten times. The chain recombines TRBV19 with TRBJ2-5; 9 nucleotides align to TRBD1. This CDR3 has 13 amino acids. Germline V gives CDR1 LNHDA, CDR2 SQIVND (reference sequence). V lost 6 bases and J lost 2; bases outside the gene matches: 1. The CDR3 region has the DNA TGTGCCAGTAGGGACAGGGGTCAAGAGACCCAGTACTTC. Encoded protein: CASRDRGQETQYF.

The chain recombines TRBV27 with TRBJ2-7, with a weak D call TRBD1 (6 bases). The CDR3 loop spans 14 amino acids. Deletions cut 6 bases from V and 1 base from J, with 13 bases between. CDR1 and CDR2 (germline): MNHEY, SMNVEV (reference sequence). In nucleotides, the CDR3 is TGTGCCAGCAGATGGGCAGGGGATTCCTACGAGCAGTACTTC. Translating gives CASRWAGDSYEQYF.

The chain joins TRBV4-2 to TRBJ2-3; unclear D gene. Germline CDR1 reads LGHNA; CDR2 reads YNFKEQ. Trimming left V 2 bases short and J 2 bases short, with 11 bases between. This CDR3 region has 15 residues. CDR3 amino acids: CASSQRLFDTDTQYF. CDR3 nucleotide sequence: TGTGCCAGCAGCCAAAGACTGTTCGACACAGATACGCAGTATTTT.

The chain carries TRBV28 and TRBJ1-1; D remains ambiguous. CDR1 and CDR2 from the germline V gene are MDHEN and SYDVKM. Trimming removed 10 bases at V and 10 bases at J, with 19 bases between. The CDR3 spans 12 residues. The CDR3 coding sequence is TGTGCCACCCGGGAAGGCGACCTTAGAGCTTTCTTT. Protein sequence: CATREGDLRAFF.

The chain employs TRBV6-4 and TRBJ1-2, with 7 bases identical to TRBD1. CDR3 size: 16 residues. V lost 3 bases to trimming and J lost 4 bases; unmatched junction nucleotides: 11. From germline, CDR1 is MRHNA and CDR2 SNTAGT. Here the CDR3 DNA reads TGTGCCAGCAGTGAGGTTCCGGGCAGGGGGATCTATGGCTACACCTTC. As protein: CASSEVPGRGIYGYTF.

This clone appeared a single time. This chain uses TRBV7-2 with TRBJ1-5, with a tentative D call TRBD1 (6 bases). Trimming stripped 0 bases from V and 5 bases from J, with 14 bases between. From germline, CDR1 is SGHTA and CDR2 FQGNSA. The CDR3 extends over 16 amino acids. The CDR3 reads CASSLAGVAGDQPQHF. CDR3 DNA sequence: TGTGCCAGCAGCTTAGCGGGCGTGGCAGGGGATCAGCCCCAGCATTTT. Drawing the rest from reference TRBV7-2 and TRBJ1-5, the complete variable domain is GAGVSQSPSNKVTEKGKDVELRCDPISGHTALYWYRQSLGQGLEFLIYFQGNSAPDKSGLPSDRFSAERTGGSVSTLTIQRTQQEDSAVYLCASSLAGVAGDQPQHFGDGTRLSIL.

The V and J genes are TRBV7-2 and TRBJ2-6, with 12 bases that match TRBD1. With V trimmed by 3 bases and J by 0 bases, 6 bases remained unmatched. Per germline, CDR1 SGHTA and CDR2 FQGNSA. The CDR3 length is 19 residues. The CDR3 reads CASSFRGQGAFSGANVLTF. CDR3 DNA sequence: TGTGCCAGCAGCTTTAGGGGACAGGGGGCTTTCTCTGGGGCCAACGTCCTGACTTTC.